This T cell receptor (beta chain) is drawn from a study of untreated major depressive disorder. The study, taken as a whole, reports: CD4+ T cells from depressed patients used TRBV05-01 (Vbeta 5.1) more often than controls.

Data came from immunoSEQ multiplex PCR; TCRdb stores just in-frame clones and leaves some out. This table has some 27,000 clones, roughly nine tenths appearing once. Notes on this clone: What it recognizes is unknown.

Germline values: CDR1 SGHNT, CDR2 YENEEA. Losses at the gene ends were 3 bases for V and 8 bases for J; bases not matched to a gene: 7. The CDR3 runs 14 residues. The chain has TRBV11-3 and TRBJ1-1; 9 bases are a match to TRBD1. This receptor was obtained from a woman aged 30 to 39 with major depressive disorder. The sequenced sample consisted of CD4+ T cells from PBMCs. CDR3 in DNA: TGTGCCAGCAGCTTGCTGGACAGGGGTAGGGAAGCTTTCTTT. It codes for CASSLLDRGREAFF.